The text below deals with one TCR beta chain. Its antigen remains unidentified. The junction departs from germline at one end; a sequencing error may be responsible. The source of the sample is a study of tumor-infiltrating lymphocytes in primary liver carcinoma. Study-wide context: Subjects consisted of male and female patients aged 30 to 69 years.

Per germline, CDR1 SGHAT and CDR2 FQNNGV. The CDR3 loop spans 13 amino acids. The template, approximately 500 ng total RNA, yielded TCR beta cDNA made with a constant-region primer. The TCR beta library was amplified through three nested multiplex PCR rounds in a modified ARM-PCR procedure. In the first two PCR rounds, TRBV1-TRBV30 forward primers were paired with a C-beta reverse primer, and each round lasted roughly 10 cycles. Via MiXCR, TCRdb re-called the multiplex PCR reads, giving one row per CDR3 protein. The sample shows 90,000 to 150,000 distinct CDR3 sequences, around two thirds of them seen only once. The study co-extracted DNA and RNA from 20-30 mg of unsorted bulk tissue. With chronic HBV infection, the patients were also treatment-naive. Study-level findings and limits: Tumors reached a significantly greater top-250-clone fraction than blood did (p = 0.039).

The chain recombines TRBV11-2 with TRBJ1-4, with 8 bases matching TRBD1. Sequenced sample: tumor-adjacent normal liver tissue. This sequence originates from a woman aged 55-69 years with primary liver carcinoma and hepatitis B virus infection. DNA of the CDR3: TGCGCCAGCAGAAGGGGGGACAGGGAAAAACTGTTTTTT. Amino acid sequence: CASRRGDREKLFF.